Given below is one T cell receptor beta chain in context. Its antigen is not known. In chemo-refractory metastatic non-small-cell lung cancer, patients got ipilimumab CTLA-4 blockade together with focal radiation. The data are from a study of radiotherapy plus CTLA-4 blockade in lung cancer. Overall study context: Patients showed objective responses in over 15% of cases, and disease control was achieved by less than 35%. Notes on the study in general: Radiotherapy was combined with ipilimumab, and tumor-derived TCR clones then expanded in blood. Strongest reported response predictors: early blood clone changes and post-radiation interferon-beta.

CDR1 KGHSH and CDR2 LQKENI come from the germline V gene. Trimming cost V 3 bases and J 3 bases; bases outside gene matches: 4. The CDR3 has 15 residues. Profiling relied on immunoSEQ multiplex PCR, and the TCRdb table lists in-frame clones only, not all of them. The sample carries around 90,000 clones, approximately 80% recorded once. Specimen: peripheral blood, collected from a patient treated with radiotherapy plus ipilimumab. This chain uses TRBV18 with TRBJ2-1, with TRBD1 matching 8 bases. The sequence was obtained from a human donor with non-small cell lung cancer that progressed on radiotherapy plus ipilimumab. The CDR3 region is CASSPGQGLYNEQFF. The CDR3, as DNA: TGTGCCAGCTCACCCGGACAGGGACTCTACAATGAGCAGTTCTTC.